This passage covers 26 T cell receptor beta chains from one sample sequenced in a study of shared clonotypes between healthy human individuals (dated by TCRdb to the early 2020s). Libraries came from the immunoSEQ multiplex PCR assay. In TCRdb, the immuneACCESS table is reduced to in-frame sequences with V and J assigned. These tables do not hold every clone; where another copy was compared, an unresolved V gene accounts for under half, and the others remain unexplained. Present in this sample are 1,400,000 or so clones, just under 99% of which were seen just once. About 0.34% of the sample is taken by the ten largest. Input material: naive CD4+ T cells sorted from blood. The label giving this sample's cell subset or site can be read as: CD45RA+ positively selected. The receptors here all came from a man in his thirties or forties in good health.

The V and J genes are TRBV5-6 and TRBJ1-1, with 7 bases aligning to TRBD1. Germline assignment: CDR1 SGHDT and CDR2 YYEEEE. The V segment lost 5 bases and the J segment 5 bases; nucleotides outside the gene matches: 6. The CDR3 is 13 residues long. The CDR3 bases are TGTGCCAGCAGTAGACAGGGTGGAACTGAAGCTTTCTTT. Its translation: CASSRQGGTEAFF.

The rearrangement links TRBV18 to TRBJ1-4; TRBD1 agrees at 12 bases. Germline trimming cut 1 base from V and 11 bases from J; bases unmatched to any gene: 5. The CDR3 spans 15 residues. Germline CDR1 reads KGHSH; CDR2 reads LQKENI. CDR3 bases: TGTGCCAGCTCACCACAATCGGGACAGGGGGCGAAACTGTTTTTT. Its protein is CASSPQSGQGAKLFF.

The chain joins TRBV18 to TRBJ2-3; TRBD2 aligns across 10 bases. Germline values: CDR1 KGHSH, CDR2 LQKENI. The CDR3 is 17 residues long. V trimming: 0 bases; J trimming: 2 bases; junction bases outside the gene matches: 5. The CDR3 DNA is TGTGCCAGCTCACCACCCTCTAGCGGGAGAGTCACAGATACGCAGTATTTT. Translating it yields CASSPPSSGRVTDTQYF.

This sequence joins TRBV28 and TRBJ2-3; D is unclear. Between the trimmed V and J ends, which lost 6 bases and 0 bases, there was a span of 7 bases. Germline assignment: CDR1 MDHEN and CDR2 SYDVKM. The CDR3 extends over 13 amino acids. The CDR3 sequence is CASRRTSTDTQYF. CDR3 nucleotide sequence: TGTGCCAGCAGGCGAACAAGCACAGATACGCAGTATTTT.

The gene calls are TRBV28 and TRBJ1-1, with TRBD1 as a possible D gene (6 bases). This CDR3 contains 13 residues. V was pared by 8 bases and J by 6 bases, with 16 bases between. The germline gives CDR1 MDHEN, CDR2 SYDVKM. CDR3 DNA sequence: TGTGCCAGCGGGGGGGCCCCAAAGGCTGAAGCTTTCTTT. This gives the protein CASGGAPKAEAFF.

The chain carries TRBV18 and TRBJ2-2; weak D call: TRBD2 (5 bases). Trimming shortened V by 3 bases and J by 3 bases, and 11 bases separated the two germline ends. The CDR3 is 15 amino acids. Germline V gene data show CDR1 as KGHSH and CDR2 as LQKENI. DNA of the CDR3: TGTGCCAGCTCACCCCAGGAGGAGGACACCGGGGAGCTGTTTTTT. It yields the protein CASSPQEEDTGELFF.

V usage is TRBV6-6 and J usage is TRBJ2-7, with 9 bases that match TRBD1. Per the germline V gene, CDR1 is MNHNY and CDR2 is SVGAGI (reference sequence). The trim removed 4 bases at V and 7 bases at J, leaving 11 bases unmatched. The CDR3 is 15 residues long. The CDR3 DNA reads TGTGCCAGCAGTTGGCGCGGGACAGGGTATAGTGAGCAGTACTTC. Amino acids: CASSWRGTGYSEQYF.

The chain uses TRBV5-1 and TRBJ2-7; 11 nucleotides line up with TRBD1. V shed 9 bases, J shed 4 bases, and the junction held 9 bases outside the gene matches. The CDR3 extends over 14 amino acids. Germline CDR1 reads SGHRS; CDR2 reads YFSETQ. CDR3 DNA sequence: TGCGCCACCCGGCGGGGACAGGGGGATTACGAGCAGTACTTC. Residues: CATRRGQGDYEQYF.

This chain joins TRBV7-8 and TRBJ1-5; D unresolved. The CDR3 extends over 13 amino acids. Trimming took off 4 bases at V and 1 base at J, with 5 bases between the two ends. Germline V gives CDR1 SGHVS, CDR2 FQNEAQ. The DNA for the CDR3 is TGTGCCAGCAGCTCGGGCAGCAATCAGCCCCAGCATTTT. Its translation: CASSSGSNQPQHF.

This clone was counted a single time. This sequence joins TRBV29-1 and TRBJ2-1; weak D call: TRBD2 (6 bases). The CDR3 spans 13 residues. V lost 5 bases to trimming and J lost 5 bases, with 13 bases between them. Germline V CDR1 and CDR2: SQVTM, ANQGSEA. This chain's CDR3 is CSVFHSGDNEQFF. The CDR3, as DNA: TGCAGCGTTTTCCATAGCGGTGACAATGAGCAGTTCTTC.

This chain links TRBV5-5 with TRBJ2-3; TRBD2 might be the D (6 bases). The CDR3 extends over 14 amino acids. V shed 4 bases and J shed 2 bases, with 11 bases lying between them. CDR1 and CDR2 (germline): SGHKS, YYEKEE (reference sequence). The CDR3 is CASSGGGATDTQYF. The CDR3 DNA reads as TGTGCCAGCAGCGGTGGCGGGGCCACAGATACGCAGTATTTT. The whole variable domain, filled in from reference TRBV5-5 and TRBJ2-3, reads DAGVTQSPTHLIKTRGQQVTLRCSPISGHKSVSWYQQVLGQGPQFIFQYYEKEERGRGNFPDRFSARQFPNYSSELNVNALLLGDSALYLCASSGGGATDTQYFGPGTRLTVL.

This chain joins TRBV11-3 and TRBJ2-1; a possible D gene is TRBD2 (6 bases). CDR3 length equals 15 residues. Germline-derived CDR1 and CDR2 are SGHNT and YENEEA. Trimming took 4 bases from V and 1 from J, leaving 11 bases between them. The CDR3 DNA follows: TGTGCCAGCAGCTGGGACTTCCGATCCTACAATGAGCAGTTCTTC. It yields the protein CASSWDFRSYNEQFF.

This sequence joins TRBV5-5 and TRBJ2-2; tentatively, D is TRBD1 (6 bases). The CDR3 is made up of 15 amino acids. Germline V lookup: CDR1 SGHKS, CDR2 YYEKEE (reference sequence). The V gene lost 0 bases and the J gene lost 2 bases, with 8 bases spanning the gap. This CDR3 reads CASSLVQGNTGELFF. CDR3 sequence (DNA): TGTGCCAGCAGCTTGGTACAGGGCAACACCGGGGAGCTGTTTTTT.

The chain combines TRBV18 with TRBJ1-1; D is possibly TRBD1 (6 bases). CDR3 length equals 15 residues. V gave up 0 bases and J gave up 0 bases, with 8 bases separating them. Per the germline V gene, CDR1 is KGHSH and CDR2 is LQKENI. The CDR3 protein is CASSPPNRVNTEAFF. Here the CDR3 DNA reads TGTGCCAGCTCACCACCGAACAGGGTGAACACTGAAGCTTTCTTT.

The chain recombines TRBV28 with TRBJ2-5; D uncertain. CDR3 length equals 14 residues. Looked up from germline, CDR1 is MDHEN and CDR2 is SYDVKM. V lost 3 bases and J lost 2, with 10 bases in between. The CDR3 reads CASSFTGLQETQYF. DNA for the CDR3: TGTGCCAGCAGTTTCACGGGCTTGCAAGAGACCCAGTACTTC.

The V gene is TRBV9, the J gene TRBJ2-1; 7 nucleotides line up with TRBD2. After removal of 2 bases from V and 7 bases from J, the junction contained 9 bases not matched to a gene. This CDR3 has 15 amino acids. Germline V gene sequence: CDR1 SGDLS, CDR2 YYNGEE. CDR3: CASSVVGGPGNEQFF. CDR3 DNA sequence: TGTGCCAGCAGCGTTGTGGGAGGGCCGGGGAATGAGCAGTTCTTC.

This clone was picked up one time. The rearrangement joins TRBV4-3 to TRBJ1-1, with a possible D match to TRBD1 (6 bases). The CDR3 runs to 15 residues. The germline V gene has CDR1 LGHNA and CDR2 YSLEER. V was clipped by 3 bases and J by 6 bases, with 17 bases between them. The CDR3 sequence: CASSQDAQRGSEAFF. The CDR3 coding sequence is TGCGCCAGCAGCCAGGATGCACAAAGGGGGTCTGAAGCTTTCTTT.

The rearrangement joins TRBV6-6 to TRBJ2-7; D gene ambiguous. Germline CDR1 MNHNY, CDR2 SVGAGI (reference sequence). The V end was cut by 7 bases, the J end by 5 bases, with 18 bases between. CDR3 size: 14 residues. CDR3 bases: TGTGCCAGCACCCCAAGGAACAGTGCCAACGAGCAGTACTTC. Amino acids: CASTPRNSANEQYF.

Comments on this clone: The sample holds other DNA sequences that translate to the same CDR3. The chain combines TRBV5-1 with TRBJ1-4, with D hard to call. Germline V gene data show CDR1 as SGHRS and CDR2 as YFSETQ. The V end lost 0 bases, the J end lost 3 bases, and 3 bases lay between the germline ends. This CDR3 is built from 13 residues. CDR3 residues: CASSLEANEKLFF. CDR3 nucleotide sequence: TGCGCCAGCAGCTTGGAGGCTAATGAAAAACTGTTTTTT.

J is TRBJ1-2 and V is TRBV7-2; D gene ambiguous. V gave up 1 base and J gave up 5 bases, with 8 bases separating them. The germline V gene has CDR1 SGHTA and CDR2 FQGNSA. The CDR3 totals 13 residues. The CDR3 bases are TGTGCCAGCAGCTTAGTACCTCTGTATGGCTACACCTTC. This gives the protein CASSLVPLYGYTF.

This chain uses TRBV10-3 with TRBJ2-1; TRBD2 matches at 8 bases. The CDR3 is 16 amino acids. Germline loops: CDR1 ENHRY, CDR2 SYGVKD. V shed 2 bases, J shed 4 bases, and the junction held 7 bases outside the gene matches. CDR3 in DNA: TGTGCCATCAGTGAGCTTAATAGCGGGACTTACAATGAGCAGTTCTTC. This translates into CAISELNSGTYNEQFF.

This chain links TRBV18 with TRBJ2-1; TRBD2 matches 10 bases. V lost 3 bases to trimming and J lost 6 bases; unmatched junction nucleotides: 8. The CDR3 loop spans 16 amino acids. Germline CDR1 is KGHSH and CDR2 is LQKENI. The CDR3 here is CASSPRAGGRVNEQFF. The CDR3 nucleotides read TGTGCCAGCTCACCGAGAGCGGGAGGGAGGGTCAATGAGCAGTTCTTC.

The CDR3 here is CASSTPGTQYF. The CDR3 nucleotides read TGTGCCAGCAGCACCCCAGGTACCCAGTACTTC. The chain carries TRBV6-4 and TRBJ2-5; D is uncertain. Looked up from germline, CDR1 is MRHNA and CDR2 is SNTAGT. The CDR3 runs to 11 residues. Trimming took 6 bases from V and 8 from J, leaving 10 bases between them.

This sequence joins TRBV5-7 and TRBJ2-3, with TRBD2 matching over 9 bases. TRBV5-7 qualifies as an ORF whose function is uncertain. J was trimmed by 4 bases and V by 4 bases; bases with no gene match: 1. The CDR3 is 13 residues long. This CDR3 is CASSVAGADTQYF. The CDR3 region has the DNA TGTGCCAGCAGCGTAGCGGGAGCAGATACGCAGTATTTT.

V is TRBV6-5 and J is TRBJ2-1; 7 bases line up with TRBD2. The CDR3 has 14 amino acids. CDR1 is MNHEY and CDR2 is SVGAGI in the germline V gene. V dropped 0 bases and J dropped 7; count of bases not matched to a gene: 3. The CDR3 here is CASSYSTGGNEQFF. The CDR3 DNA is TGTGCCAGCAGTTACTCGACGGGAGGAAATGAGCAGTTCTTC.

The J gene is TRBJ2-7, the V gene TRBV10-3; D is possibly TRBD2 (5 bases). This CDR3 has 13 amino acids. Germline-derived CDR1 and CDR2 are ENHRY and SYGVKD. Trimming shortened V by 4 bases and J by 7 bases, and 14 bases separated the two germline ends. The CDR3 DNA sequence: TGTGCCATCAGTGTAGGTGTTTGGGAGGAGCAGTACTTC. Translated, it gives CAISVGVWEEQYF.